Listed below are T cell receptor beta chains from one sample, sequenced in a study of cytomegalovirus exposure and HLA in healthy donors. Method: immunoSEQ multiplex PCR; TCRdb's copy keeps in-frame clones and lacks some. The table records about 270,000 clones, more than 55% of them present only once. The sample taken for sequencing was PBMCs. The receptor source for this set is a female donor in good health and CMV-seronegative. Both conserved end residues are part of each CDR3.

len	j_gene	v_gene	CDR3aa
22	TRBJ2-3	TRBV27	CASSLGGTSGGFTFLSTDTQYF
11	TRBJ2-1	TRBV4-1	CASSQGGEQFF
19	TRBJ1-2	TRBV7-5	CARSWPKKFREQESYGYTF
19	TRBJ2-5	TRBV29-1	CSVEFYRRRGGTKQETQYF
13	TRBJ2-7	TRBV11-2	CASGRDRDYEQYF
17	TRBJ2-3	TRBV6-1	CASRGTGLGGHGDTQYF
15	TRBJ2-7	TRBV7-3	CASSLGRGHSYEQYF
17	TRBJ2-2	TRBV27	CASSLELALANTGELFF
15	TRBJ2-7	TRBV5-1	CASSPQGAVPYEQYF
15	TRBJ2-1	TRBV7-2	CASSLRTSGSGEQFF
15	TRBJ1-3	TRBV7-8	CASSLGQVSGNTIYF
12	TRBJ2-7	TRBV5-6	CASRGQTYEQYF
19	TRBJ1-3	TRBV28	CASSRGGETGGSAGNTIYF
15	TRBJ2-1	TRBV7-9	CASSPWGQVHNEQFF
15	TRBJ1-1	TRBV7-9	CSSSEKGTGNTEAFF
16	TRBJ1-1	TRBV14	CASSQSHGTLNTEAFF
15	TRBJ2-7	TRBV27	CASSNRLADSYEQYF
13	TRBJ1-4	TRBV30	CASGESEGRKLFF
14	TRBJ1-4	TRBV6-1	CASSQWAKAEKLFF